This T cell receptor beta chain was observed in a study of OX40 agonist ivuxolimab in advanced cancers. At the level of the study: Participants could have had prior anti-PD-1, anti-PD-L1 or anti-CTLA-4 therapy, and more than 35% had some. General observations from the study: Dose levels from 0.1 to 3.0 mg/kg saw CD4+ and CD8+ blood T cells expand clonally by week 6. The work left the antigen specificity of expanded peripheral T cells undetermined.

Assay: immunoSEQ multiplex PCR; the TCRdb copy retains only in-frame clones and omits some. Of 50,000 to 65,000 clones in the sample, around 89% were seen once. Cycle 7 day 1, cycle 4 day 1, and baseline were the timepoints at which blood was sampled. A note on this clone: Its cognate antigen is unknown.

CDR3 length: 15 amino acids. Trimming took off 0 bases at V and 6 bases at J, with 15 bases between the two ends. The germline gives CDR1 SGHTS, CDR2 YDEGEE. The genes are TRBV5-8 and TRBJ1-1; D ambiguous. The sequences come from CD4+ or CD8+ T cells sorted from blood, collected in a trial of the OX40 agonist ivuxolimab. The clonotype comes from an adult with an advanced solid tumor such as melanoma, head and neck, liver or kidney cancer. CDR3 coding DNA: TGTGCCAGCAGCTTGGAGTCGCTCTTGCAGCCTGAAGCTTTCTTT. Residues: CASSLESLLQPEAFF.